These T cell receptor beta chains were read from a single sample in a study of radiotherapy plus CTLA-4 blockade in lung cancer. Method: immunoSEQ multiplex PCR; TCRdb's copy keeps in-frame clones and lacks some. The table lists 65,000 to 85,000 clones, nearly 75% of them singletons, with more than 9% in the top ten. The sequencing here drew on peripheral blood, taken from a patient treated with radiotherapy plus ipilimumab. Every receptor here comes from a human donor with non-small cell lung cancer whose response to radiotherapy plus ipilimumab could not be evaluated. Both conserved end residues are part of each CDR3. A D gene is named only where the DNA matches it firmly. Clone size is given for some rows only: seen once, a few or many times, or a class if the clone is expanded.

j_gene: TRBJ1-4
abundance: -
d_gene: -
v_gene: TRBV11-3
CDR3nt: TGTGCCAGCAGCTTACTCGGAGGTGATGAAAAACTGTTTTTT
CDR3aa: CASSLLGGDEKLFF

j_gene: TRBJ1-2
abundance: -
d_gene: -
v_gene: TRBV4-2
CDR3nt: TGTGCCAGCAGCGCCTACCCAGGGGACGGCTATGGCTACACCTTC
CDR3aa: CASSAYPGDGYGYTF

j_gene: TRBJ1-3
abundance: -
d_gene: -
v_gene: TRBV6-5
CDR3nt: TGTGCCAGCAGCCCCTACCCGTCCAGGGACACCATATATTTT
CDR3aa: CASSPYPSRDTIYF

j_gene: TRBJ1-5
abundance: once
d_gene: TRBD1
v_gene: TRBV28
CDR3nt: TGTGCCAGCAGTTTATTAGACAGGGCGGTCGATCAGCCCCAGCATTTT
CDR3aa: CASSLLDRAVDQPQHF

j_gene: TRBJ1-4
abundance: -
d_gene: -
v_gene: TRBV9
CDR3nt: TGTGCCAGCAGCGTAGCCGGATGGGGTGGGAGGCGGGGTAATGAAAAACTGTTTTTT
CDR3aa: CASSVAGWGGRRGNEKLFF

j_gene: TRBJ1-1
abundance: few
d_gene: -
v_gene: TRBV19
CDR3nt: TGTGCCACTCTGTGGAGGGGCCGGAGAGACACTGAAGCTTTCTTT
CDR3aa: CATLWRGRRDTEAFF

j_gene: TRBJ2-1
abundance: -
d_gene: TRBD2
v_gene: TRBV27
CDR3nt: TGTGCCAGCAGCACACAAACCGGGACTAGTGGACGCAATGAGCAGTTCTTC
CDR3aa: CASSTQTGTSGRNEQFF

j_gene: TRBJ1-2
abundance: -
d_gene: -
v_gene: TRBV30
CDR3nt: TGTGCCTGGAGTAGGGATGGGAGGGCTAACTATGGCTACACCTTC
CDR3aa: CAWSRDGRANYGYTF

j_gene: TRBJ1-1
abundance: -
d_gene: -
v_gene: TRBV2
CDR3nt: TGTGCCAGCAGGAGCAACACTGAAGCTTTCTTT
CDR3aa: CASRSNTEAFF

j_gene: TRBJ2-3
abundance: -
d_gene: -
v_gene: TRBV4-1
CDR3nt: TGCGCCAGCAGCCAAGATACAGAGGGCTGGAGAACAGATACGCAGTATTTT
CDR3aa: CASSQDTEGWRTDTQYF

j_gene: TRBJ1-5
abundance: -
d_gene: TRBD1
v_gene: TRBV19
CDR3nt: TGTGCCAGTAGTCGCTGGGACAGTGGTAGCAATCAGCCCCAGCATTTT
CDR3aa: CASSRWDSGSNQPQHF

j_gene: TRBJ1-2
abundance: -
d_gene: -
v_gene: TRBV6-5
CDR3nt: TGTGCCAGCAGTTACCCCGGCTATGGCTACACCTTC
CDR3aa: CASSYPGYGYTF

j_gene: TRBJ1-4
abundance: -
d_gene: TRBD1
v_gene: TRBV27
CDR3nt: TGTGCCAGCAGTTTTACAGGGGTGGGTGAAAAACTGTTTTTT
CDR3aa: CASSFTGVGEKLFF

j_gene: TRBJ2-5
abundance: once
d_gene: TRBD1
v_gene: TRBV5-5
CDR3nt: TGTGCCAGCAGCTCGGGACAGGGTGGTGAGACCCAGTACTTC
CDR3aa: CASSSGQGGETQYF

j_gene: TRBJ2-7
abundance: -
d_gene: TRBD1
v_gene: TRBV5-1
CDR3nt: TGCGCCAGCAGCGTCACAGGGGGGAGTAATTTCGAGCAGTACTTC
CDR3aa: CASSVTGGSNFEQYF

j_gene: TRBJ2-4
abundance: few
d_gene: -
v_gene: TRBV2
CDR3nt: TGTGCCAGCAGTGACGCCGGGAACATTCAGTACTTC
CDR3aa: CASSDAGNIQYF

j_gene: TRBJ2-7
abundance: -
d_gene: TRBD1
v_gene: TRBV7-9
CDR3nt: TGTGCCAGCAGCTCCGGGACAGGGCCCTACGAGCAGTACTTC
CDR3aa: CASSSGTGPYEQYF

j_gene: TRBJ2-7
abundance: -
d_gene: -
v_gene: TRBV2
CDR3nt: TGTGCCAGCAGTCCCTACGACATCACCTACGAGCAGTACTTC
CDR3aa: CASSPYDITYEQYF

j_gene: TRBJ2-1
abundance: -
d_gene: TRBD2
v_gene: TRBV27
CDR3nt: TGTGCCAGCAGTTTGGGGGTCGGGAGGAACCCCTACAATGAGCAGTTCTTC
CDR3aa: CASSLGVGRNPYNEQFF

j_gene: TRBJ1-5
abundance: -
d_gene: -
v_gene: TRBV11-3
CDR3nt: TGTGCCAGCAGCTTAGTAGGGCGCCTGAGGGGCAATCAGCCCCAGCATTTT
CDR3aa: CASSLVGRLRGNQPQHF

j_gene: TRBJ2-3
abundance: -
d_gene: -
v_gene: TRBV5-4
CDR3nt: TGTGCCAGCAGCTTGGACGGGAGCGGTACGCAGTATTTT
CDR3aa: CASSLDGSGTQYF

j_gene: TRBJ1-2
abundance: -
d_gene: TRBD1
v_gene: TRBV30
CDR3nt: TGTGCCCGGGACAGGGGACCCTTTGACTATGGCTACACCTTC
CDR3aa: CARDRGPFDYGYTF

j_gene: TRBJ2-4
abundance: many
d_gene: -
v_gene: TRBV7-3
CDR3nt: TGTGCCAGCAGCTTAGGGGGCAGGGAAAACATTCAGTACTTC
CDR3aa: CASSLGGRENIQYF

j_gene: TRBJ1-4
abundance: once
d_gene: TRBD1
v_gene: TRBV5-1
CDR3nt: TGCGCCAGCAGCCGGGACAGGGCTAATGAAAAACTGTTTTTT
CDR3aa: CASSRDRANEKLFF

j_gene: TRBJ2-7
abundance: -
d_gene: -
v_gene: TRBV28
CDR3nt: TGTGCCAGCAGGTTTACAGGTCTTACCTCCTACGAGCAGTACTTC
CDR3aa: CASRFTGLTSYEQYF

j_gene: TRBJ1-4
abundance: medium-sized
d_gene: TRBD1
v_gene: TRBV6-5
CDR3nt: TGTGCCAGCAGGTCGGGACAGGGGTATGAAAAACTGTTTTTT
CDR3aa: CASRSGQGYEKLFF

j_gene: TRBJ1-5
abundance: -
d_gene: -
v_gene: TRBV10-2
CDR3nt: TGCGCCAGCAGTGTCTTGGGGGAGGGGCAGCCCCAGCATTTT
CDR3aa: CASSVLGEGQPQHF

j_gene: TRBJ1-5
abundance: few
d_gene: TRBD1
v_gene: TRBV6-6
CDR3nt: TGTGCCAGCAGTTCAACAGGGGCGAGCAATCAGCCCCAGCATTTT
CDR3aa: CASSSTGASNQPQHF

j_gene: TRBJ2-5
abundance: -
d_gene: TRBD2
v_gene: TRBV30
CDR3nt: TGTGCCACATCCGCGGGGGGAGAGACCCAGTACTTC
CDR3aa: CATSAGGETQYF

j_gene: TRBJ2-7
abundance: once
d_gene: TRBD2
v_gene: TRBV28
CDR3nt: TGTGCCAGCAGTTACAGCGGGGGGGCAGGCGAGCAGTACTTC
CDR3aa: CASSYSGGAGEQYF

j_gene: TRBJ1-2
abundance: -
d_gene: -
v_gene: TRBV2
CDR3nt: TGTGCCAGCAGTCCTCGGAGGAAGGACACCTTC
CDR3aa: CASSPRRKDTF

j_gene: TRBJ2-7
abundance: -
d_gene: TRBD2
v_gene: TRBV6-6
CDR3nt: TGTGCCAGCAGTCAAATTCGGGGGGACTCCTACGAGCAGTACTTC
CDR3aa: CASSQIRGDSYEQYF

j_gene: TRBJ2-5
abundance: -
d_gene: TRBD1
v_gene: TRBV27
CDR3nt: TGTGCCAGCAGTACCGGGACAGGGGGTATGGAGACCCAGTACTTC
CDR3aa: CASSTGTGGMETQYF

j_gene: TRBJ2-6
abundance: -
d_gene: -
v_gene: TRBV5-4
CDR3nt: TGTGCCAGCAGACTAGATCGCTCTGGGGCCAACGTCCTGACTTTC
CDR3aa: CASRLDRSGANVLTF

j_gene: TRBJ2-1
abundance: once
d_gene: TRBD2
v_gene: TRBV5-1
CDR3nt: TGCGCCAGCAATAAAGTAGCGGGAGAGGGCAATGAGCAGTTCTTC
CDR3aa: CASNKVAGEGNEQFF

j_gene: TRBJ2-6
abundance: -
d_gene: -
v_gene: TRBV19
CDR3nt: TGTGCCAGCCGCCGACACAGCTCTGGGGCCAACGTCCTGACTTTC
CDR3aa: CASRRHSSGANVLTF

j_gene: TRBJ1-6
abundance: -
d_gene: -
v_gene: TRBV4-2
CDR3nt: TGTGCCAGCAGCCAAGAGGGAGGCTATAATTCACCCCTCCACTTT
CDR3aa: CASSQEGGYNSPLHF

j_gene: TRBJ2-7
abundance: few
d_gene: TRBD1
v_gene: TRBV2
CDR3nt: TGTGCCAGCAGAGACCTTAGGGACAGTCCCTACGAGCAGTACTTC
CDR3aa: CASRDLRDSPYEQYF

j_gene: TRBJ2-1
abundance: -
d_gene: TRBD2
v_gene: TRBV7-2
CDR3nt: TGTGCCAGCAGCTATCCGGTTGGACGGGGGGGCAGGGATGAGCAGTTCTTC
CDR3aa: CASSYPVGRGGRDEQFF

j_gene: TRBJ2-3
abundance: many
d_gene: TRBD2
v_gene: TRBV19
CDR3nt: TGTGCCAGTACCCTAGCGGGAGCAGATACGCAGTATTTT
CDR3aa: CASTLAGADTQYF

j_gene: TRBJ2-1
abundance: few
d_gene: TRBD2
v_gene: TRBV10-3
CDR3nt: TGTGCCATCAGTGCGGAGCGGGGGGGCGTGAATGAGCAGTTCTTC
CDR3aa: CAISAERGGVNEQFF

j_gene: TRBJ1-2
abundance: -
d_gene: -
v_gene: TRBV19
CDR3nt: TGTGCCACTTATCGGGGGAACGGCTACACCTTC
CDR3aa: CATYRGNGYTF

j_gene: TRBJ1-1
abundance: -
d_gene: -
v_gene: TRBV27
CDR3nt: TGTGCCAGCAGTCTTAACAGTAATTTGGGCACTGAAGCTTTCTTT
CDR3aa: CASSLNSNLGTEAFF

j_gene: TRBJ2-4
abundance: -
d_gene: -
v_gene: TRBV18
CDR3nt: TGTGCCAGCTCACCCCAGGCAGGGGATACAGGCATTCAGTACTTC
CDR3aa: CASSPQAGDTGIQYF

j_gene: TRBJ2-7
abundance: -
d_gene: -
v_gene: TRBV5-4
CDR3nt: TGTGCCAGCAGCTTCGGGACTCCCAGCTCCTACGAGCAGTACTTC
CDR3aa: CASSFGTPSSYEQYF

j_gene: TRBJ2-3
abundance: -
d_gene: TRBD2
v_gene: TRBV14
CDR3nt: TGTGCCAGCAGCCGGACTAGCGGGGGCCCAGATACGCAGTATTTT
CDR3aa: CASSRTSGGPDTQYF